The clone carrying this T cell receptor (beta chain) appeared many times. Antigen unknown. Template-switching 5'RACE yielded the TCR cDNA; a universal primer site and UMIs were added in the process. TCRdb called the 5' RACE reads again in MiXCR, with one record for every CDR3 protein. The sample includes around 50,000 distinct CDR3 sequences, roughly 7% of them seen just once. This sample is drawn from a study of T cells after yellow fever vaccination. Regarding the study as a whole: Of the clonotypes, a small share occurred in both CD4 and CD8 compartments. Contamination by abundant bulk-population clonotypes could be present in FACS-sorted repertoires.

V gave up 5 bases and J gave up 7 bases, with 11 bases separating them. Germline V gives CDR1 SEHNR, CDR2 FQNEAQ (reference sequence). The CDR3 runs 12 residues. The chain couples TRBV7-9 to TRBJ1-1, with a weak D call TRBD1 (5 bases). The receptor was derived from a man between 18 and 35 years old who received the YFV17D yellow fever vaccine. The material sequenced was CD8+ T cells sorted from PBMCs, taken roughly 14 days after the first yellow fever vaccination. The CDR3 DNA is TGTGCCAGCAGCGGTGGGGCCTTTGAAGCTTTCTTT. It codes for CASSGGAFEAFF. The complete variable domain, with remaining parts taken from reference TRBV7-9 and TRBJ1-1, reads DTGVSQNPRHKITKRGQNVTFRCDPISEHNRLYWYRQTLGQGPEFLTYFQNEAQLEKSRLLSDRFSAERPKGSFSTLEIQRTEQGDSAMYLCASSGGAFEAFFGQGTRLTVV.